The 28 T cell receptor beta chains below come from one sample, sequenced in a study of shared clonotypes between healthy human individuals (dated by TCRdb to the early 2020s). Library generation was performed with the immunoSEQ multiplex PCR assay. The source is immuneACCESS, and TCRdb retained only in-frame sequences with V and J called. Part of the clones is not carried over; for the studies checked, unresolved V genes explain less than half of this, and the remainder is unexplained. The sample contains about half a million clones, around 85% of them found a single time. Over 9.5% of the sample is taken by the ten largest. The sample taken for sequencing was PBMCs. These receptors came from a woman aged 40 to 50 in good health. Some clones in this sample may be carry-over from other donors' samples.

In the case of this clone: A far larger clone is off by one base, so a read error is likely. V and J are TRBV10-1 and TRBJ1-6; 8 bases are shared with TRBD1. CDR1 is WNHNN and CDR2 is SYGVQD in the germline V gene (reference sequence). This CDR3 has 16 residues. Unmatched junction bases numbered 8, after V lost 10 bases and J lost 0 bases. The CDR3 coding sequence is TGCGCCACTAGGGGGACAGGAAGCTCCTATAATTCACCCCTCCACTTT. Translation gives CATRGTGSSYNSPLHF.

V gene TRBV28 combines with J gene TRBJ1-5; D perhaps matches TRBD1 (5 bases). Between the trimmed V and J ends, which lost 5 bases and 5 bases, there was a span of 19 bases. The germline V gene has CDR1 MDHEN and CDR2 SYDVKM. This CDR3 comprises 16 residues. The CDR3: CASSPSTPGLDQPQHF. The CDR3 DNA reads as TGTGCCAGCAGTCCCTCGACTCCGGGGCTCGATCAGCCCCAGCATTTT.

Concerning this clone: With only one base between it and a far larger clone, this is likely a read error. V is TRBV2 and J is TRBJ2-7; 9 bases align to TRBD1. The CDR3 spans 14 residues. Germline V gene sequence: CDR1 SNHLY, CDR2 FYNNEI. The trim removed 6 bases at V and 0 bases at J, leaving 3 bases unmatched. CDR3 DNA: TGTGCCAGCAGGTGGGACAGGGACTCCTACGAGCAGTACTTC. Translation: CASRWDRDSYEQYF.

The sample holds one count of this clone. The chain joins TRBV11-2 to TRBJ2-1; the D gene is possibly TRBD2 (6 bases). The CDR3 covers 16 residues. Germline CDR1 is SGHAT and CDR2 is FQNNGV. Trimming took 5 bases from V and 3 from J, leaving 17 bases between them. The DNA of the CDR3 is TGTGCCAGCAGCGCCAGGAGGGGACTCAACTACAATGAGCAGTTCTTC. The encoded protein is CASSARRGLNYNEQFF.

There are many counts of this clone. Sequence at one end of the junction differs from germline and may be a read error. The J gene is TRBJ2-7, the V gene TRBV9; D is possibly TRBD2 (5 bases). The CDR3 is 14 amino acids. CDR1 SGDLS and CDR2 YYNGEE come from the germline V gene. For the CDR3, the DNA is TGTGCCAGCAGCGTAGGCGGGTCCTCCCACGAGCAGTACTTC. Translating it yields CASSVGGSSHEQYF.

A single count supports this clone. This likely reflects a read error, since a far larger clone is one base away. The rearrangement links TRBV9 to TRBJ2-1, with D uncertain. This CDR3 has 13 amino acids. Looked up from germline, CDR1 is SGDLS and CDR2 is YYNGEE. The DNA of the CDR3 is TGTGTCAGCAGCGTAGGCGTCAACAATGAGCAGTTCTTC. This gives the protein CVSSVGVNNEQFF.

This chain connects TRBV25-1 to TRBJ1-5; unclear D gene. This CDR3 spans 13 amino acids. The germline V and J ends were trimmed by 6 bases and 3 bases, with 9 bases remaining between them. Germline V lookup: CDR1 MGHDK, CDR2 SYGVNS. CDR3 in amino acids: CASRGSFNQPQHF. In DNA, the CDR3 is TGTGCCAGCAGGGGCAGTTTCAATCAGCCCCAGCATTTT.

CDR3 coding DNA: TGTGCCAGCAGCTTACGGGGAAGCGGGAGGTACAATGAGCAGTTCTTC. As protein: CASSLRGSGRYNEQFF. The chain employs TRBV11-2 and TRBJ2-1; 9 bases fit TRBD2. With V trimmed by 2 bases and J by 4 bases, 6 bases remained unmatched. Germline assignment: CDR1 SGHAT and CDR2 FQNNGV. The CDR3 length is 16 residues.

A word on this clone: A far larger clone is one nucleotide away, so this likely arose from a read error. This chain connects TRBV28 to TRBJ1-5; TRBD1 agrees at 9 bases. The CDR3 covers 15 residues. CDR1 and CDR2 from the germline V gene are MDHEN and SYDVKM. The CDR3 sequence is CDSSLMGQGLQPQHF. CDR3 DNA sequence: TGTGACAGCAGTTTAATGGGACAGGGCCTCCAGCCCCAGCATTTT. The full variable domain, rest sourced from reference TRBV28 and TRBJ1-5, is DVKVTQSSRYLVKRTGEKVFLECVQDMDHENMFWYRQDPGLGLRLIYFSYDVKMKEKGDIPEGYSVSREKKERFSLILESASTNQTSMYLCDSSLMGQGLQPQHFGDGTRLSIL.

This chain joins TRBV7-3 and TRBJ1-1; the match to TRBD1 covers 10 bases. The length of the CDR3 is 17 residues. The germline V gene has CDR1 SGHTA and CDR2 FQGTGA. The V and J ends lost 4 bases and 3 bases, in that order; junction bases with no gene match: 11. CDR3 in amino acids: CASSSTTGTGAYTEAFF. CDR3 DNA: TGTGCCAGCAGCTCGACAACCGGGACAGGGGCTTACACTGAAGCTTTCTTT.

The chain has TRBV15 and TRBJ2-5, with D uncertain. Germline V gives CDR1 LNHNV, CDR2 YYDKDF (reference sequence). CDR3 length equals 15 residues. The germline V and J ends were trimmed by 0 bases and 4 bases, with 12 bases remaining between them. The CDR3 here is CATSRDLSRLETQYF. The DNA of the CDR3 is TGTGCCACCAGCAGAGATCTGTCCAGGCTAGAGACCCAGTACTTC.

This clone occurred once. Only one base separates this from a far larger clonotype, so it likely reflects a read error. Other DNA variants within this sample encode the same CDR3. The chain links TRBV11-2 to TRBJ2-3; TRBD2 matches at 12 bases. The trim removed 3 bases at V and 0 bases at J, leaving 10 bases unmatched. From germline, CDR1 is SGHAT and CDR2 FQNNGV. The CDR3 is 19 residues long. CDR3 coding DNA: TGTGCCAGCAGCTTCGAACGGACGCTAGCGGGGGGGAGCACAGATACGCAGTATTTT. The encoded protein is CASSFERTLAGGSTDTQYF. Filled out from reference TRBV11-2 and TRBJ2-3, the complete variable domain reads EAGVAQSPRYKIIEKRQSVAFWCNPISGHATLYWYQQILGQGPKLLIQFQNNGVVDDSQLPKDRFSAERLKGVDSTLKIQPAKLEDSAVYLCASSFERTLAGGSTDTQYFGPGTRLTVL.

The rearrangement uses TRBV6-6 and TRBJ2-6; D might be TRBD1 or TRBD2, each matching 5 bases. Germline CDR1 and CDR2: MNHNY and SVGAGI (reference sequence). This CDR3 spans 15 amino acids. V gave up 6 bases and J gave up 1 base, with 10 bases separating them. CDR3 DNA: TGTGCCAGCAGGCCGAGGGGTTCTGGGGCCAACGTCCTGACTTTC. Translated, it gives CASRPRGSGANVLTF.

This clone was found a few times. This chain joins TRBV4-1 and TRBJ2-6; no firm D call. The V end was cut by 0 bases, the J end by 0 bases, with 6 bases between. The CDR3 totals 16 residues. The germline V gene has CDR1 MGHRA and CDR2 YSYEKL. CDR3 nucleotide sequence: TGCGCCAGCAGCCAAGACGGCAACTCTGGGGCCAACGTCCTGACTTTC. This encodes CASSQDGNSGANVLTF.

The chain couples TRBV5-4 to TRBJ2-3; the match to TRBD2 covers 10 bases. Germline V gene sequence: CDR1 SGHNT, CDR2 YYREEE (reference sequence). This CDR3 is built from 16 residues. With V trimmed by 0 bases and J by 4 bases, 5 bases remained unmatched. The CDR3 reads CASSLGSGRAPDTQYF. In DNA form, the CDR3 reads TGTGCCAGCAGCTTGGGGAGCGGGAGGGCCCCAGATACGCAGTATTTT.

This chain connects TRBV19 to TRBJ1-2; D unclear. This CDR3 contains 11 residues. The V end lost 3 bases, the J end lost 7 bases, and 6 bases lay between the germline ends. Germline V gives CDR1 LNHDA, CDR2 SQIVND (reference sequence). The CDR3 bases are TGTGCCAGTAGTATTTTGGGTGGCTACACCTTC. Residues: CASSILGGYTF. The entire variable domain, with the rest obtained from reference TRBV19 and TRBJ1-2, is as follows: DGGITQSPKYLFRKEGQNVTLSCEQNLNHDAMYWYRQDPGQGLRLIYYSQIVNDFQKGDIAEGYSVSREKKESFPLTVTSAQKNPTAFYLCASSILGGYTFGSGTRLTVV.

Ten or more counts support this clone. The chain combines TRBV5-1 with TRBJ2-5, with 8 bases matching TRBD2. Losses at the gene ends were 4 bases for V and 10 bases for J; bases not matched to a gene: 9. The CDR3 length is 13 residues. Germline V CDR1 and CDR2: SGHRS, YFSETQ. The CDR3: CASSPGGTFLQYF. The CDR3 DNA sequence: TGCGCCAGCAGCCCGGGGGGGACATTCCTCCAGTACTTC.

In the case of this clone: A far bigger clonotype differs at one base, so this is likely a read error. At the DNA level, this CDR3 is encoded by other sequences in the same sample as well. The chain has TRBV30 and TRBJ1-1; D gene uncertain. There are 16 residues in the CDR3. Germline CDR1 is GTSNPN and CDR2 is SVGIG (reference sequence). The CDR3 sequence is CAWRPKLGPGGDEAFF. As DNA, the CDR3 is TGTGCCTGGAGGCCGAAGTTAGGACCCGGCGGGGATGAAGCCTTCTTT.

This chain connects TRBV2 to TRBJ1-1; D remains ambiguous. The CDR3 contains 13 residues. Trimming removed 7 bases at V and 1 base at J, with 10 bases between. Germline V CDR1 and CDR2: SNHLY, FYNNEI. Here the CDR3 DNA reads TGTGCCAGCAACCCCGATCAGAACACTGAAGCTTTCTTT. As protein: CASNPDQNTEAFF.

The CDR3 DNA reads TGTGCCAGCAGCCCTCAAAGCTTGGGGGGGCATGGCTACACCTTC. Translating it yields CASSPQSLGGHGYTF. The V and J genes are TRBV7-8 and TRBJ1-2, with D possibly being TRBD1 (6 bases). The V end was cut by 5 bases, the J end by 6 bases, with 19 bases between. Germline CDR1 SGHVS, CDR2 FQNEAQ. This CDR3 is built from 15 residues.

Of note for this clone: The sample contains more than one DNA sequence encoding this CDR3. The J gene is TRBJ1-1, the V gene TRBV5-4; weak D call: TRBD1 (6 bases). The germline CDR1 and CDR2 sequences are SGHNT and YYREEE (reference sequence). The germline V and J ends were trimmed by 4 bases and 0 bases, with 10 bases remaining between them. The CDR3 has 14 residues. The CDR3 is CASSGDTMNTEAFF. In DNA, the CDR3 is TGTGCCAGCAGCGGGGACACGATGAACACTGAAGCTTTCTTT.

This clone has at least ten counts. Other DNA sequences in the sample encode the same CDR3. The CDR3 loop reads CASSPLGGLTQDTQYF. CDR3 nucleotides: TGTGCCAGCAGCCCCTTGGGGGGACTAACCCAAGATACGCAGTATTTT. This sequence joins TRBV7-9 and TRBJ2-3; 7 bases match TRBD2. Trimming removed 5 bases from V and 5 bases from J; junction bases left unmatched: 13. The CDR3 sequence is 16 residues long. CDR1 is SEHNR and CDR2 is FQNEAQ in the germline V gene (reference sequence).

In regard to this clone: Given a far larger clone just one base away, this is likely a sequencing read error. The V call is TRBV30, the J call TRBJ2-2; D might be TRBD2 (5 bases). V lost 2 bases and J 6 bases, leaving 13 bases between the germline ends. Germline assignment: CDR1 GTSNPN and CDR2 SVGIG (reference sequence). The CDR3 is made up of 14 amino acids. The CDR3 sequence: CAWSPGLEAGELFF. In nucleotides, the CDR3 is TGTGCCTGGAGTCCAGGACTGGAGGCCGGGGAGCTGTTTTTT.

On this clone itself: This sequence is one base from a far larger clone and is likely a read error. The chain combines TRBV30 with TRBJ1-3, with 7 bases matching TRBD1. The germline CDR1 and CDR2 sequences are GTSNPN and SVGIG (reference sequence). The CDR3 runs to 13 residues. CDR3 nucleotides: TGTGCCTTAGACAGGGCCTCTGGAAACGCCATATATTTT. This sequence encodes CALDRASGNAIYF.

This clone was seen once. V gene TRBV7-8 combines with J gene TRBJ2-1; 7 positions match TRBD2. The CDR3 sequence is 15 residues long. V shed 0 bases and J 9 bases; nucleotides not matched to a gene: 8. CDR1 and CDR2 (germline): SGHVS, FQNEAQ. The CDR3 region has the DNA TGTGCCAGCAGCTTAGCGGGAGGGCTTAATGGTGAGCAGTTCTTC. This translates into CASSLAGGLNGEQFF.

The chain joins TRBV7-2 to TRBJ2-5; TRBD2 aligns across 7 bases. Germline V gives CDR1 SGHTA, CDR2 FQGNSA. This CDR3 is built from 12 residues. The junction had 2 bases not matched to a gene; V was cut back by 5 bases and J by 5 bases. The chain's CDR3 is CASSRRGETQYF. In DNA, the CDR3 is TGTGCCAGCAGCCGGCGGGGGGAGACCCAGTACTTC.

The table lists this clone with many counts. The chain joins TRBV15 to TRBJ2-7, with 9 bases lining up with TRBD2. This CDR3 region has 14 residues. With V trimmed by 1 base and J by 6 bases, 4 bases remained unmatched. The germline gives CDR1 LNHNV, CDR2 YYDKDF (reference sequence). The CDR3 here is CATSRAGSGSEQYF. The CDR3, as DNA: TGTGCCACCAGCAGAGCGGGTAGCGGGAGCGAGCAGTACTTC. Combining the CDR3 with reference TRBV15 and TRBJ2-7 gives the whole variable domain DAMVIQNPRYQVTQFGKPVTLSCSQTLNHNVMYWYQQKSSQAPKLLFHYYDKDFNNEADTPDNFQSRRPNTSFCFLDIRSPGLGDTAMYLCATSRAGSGSEQYFGPGTRLTVT.

This clone appeared once. The likely explanation is a read error, given a far larger clone one base away. The same CDR3 is also encoded by other DNA sequences in this sample. This chain uses TRBV7-2 with TRBJ2-7, with 13 bases aligning to TRBD2. The CDR3 consists of 16 residues. Germline values: CDR1 SGHTA, CDR2 FQGNSA. The ends lost 2 bases at V and 3 bases at J; junction bases unmatched: 4. The CDR3 sequence is CASSLTSGRAGYEQYF. The DNA for the CDR3 is TGTGCCAGCAGCTTAACTAGCGGGAGGGCTGGCTACGAGCAGTACTTC.